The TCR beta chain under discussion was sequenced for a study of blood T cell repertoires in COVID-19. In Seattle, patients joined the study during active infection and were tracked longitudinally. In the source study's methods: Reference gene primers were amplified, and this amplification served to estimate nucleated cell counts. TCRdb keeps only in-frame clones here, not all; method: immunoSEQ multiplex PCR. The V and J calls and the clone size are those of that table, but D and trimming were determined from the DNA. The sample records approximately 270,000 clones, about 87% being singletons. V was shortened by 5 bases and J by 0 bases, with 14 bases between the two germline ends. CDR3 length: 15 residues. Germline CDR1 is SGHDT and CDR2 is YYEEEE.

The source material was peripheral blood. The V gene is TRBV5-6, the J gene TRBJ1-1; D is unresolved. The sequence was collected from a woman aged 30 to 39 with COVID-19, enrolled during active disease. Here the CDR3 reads CASRTRSFMNTEAFF. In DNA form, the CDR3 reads TGTGCCAGCAGGACTAGGTCGTTCATGAACACTGAAGCTTTCTTT.